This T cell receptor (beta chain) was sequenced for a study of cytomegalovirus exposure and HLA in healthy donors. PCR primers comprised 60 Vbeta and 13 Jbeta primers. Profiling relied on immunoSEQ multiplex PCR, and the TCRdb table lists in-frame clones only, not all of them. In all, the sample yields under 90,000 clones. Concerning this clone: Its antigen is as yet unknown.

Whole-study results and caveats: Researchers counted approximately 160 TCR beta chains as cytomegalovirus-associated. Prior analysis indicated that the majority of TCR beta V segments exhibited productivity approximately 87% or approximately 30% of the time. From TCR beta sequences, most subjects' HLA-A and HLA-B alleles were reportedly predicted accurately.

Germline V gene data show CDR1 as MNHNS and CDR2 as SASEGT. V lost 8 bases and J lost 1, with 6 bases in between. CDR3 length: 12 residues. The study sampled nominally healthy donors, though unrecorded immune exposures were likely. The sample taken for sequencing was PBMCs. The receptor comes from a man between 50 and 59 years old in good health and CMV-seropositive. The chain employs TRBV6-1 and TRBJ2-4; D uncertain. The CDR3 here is CASAAAKNIQYF. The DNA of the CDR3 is TGTGCCAGCGCCGCGGCCAAAAACATTCAGTACTTC.